Listed below are T cell receptor beta chains from one sample, sequenced in a study of cytomegalovirus exposure and HLA in healthy donors. Clones were read by immunoSEQ multiplex PCR, and TCRdb kept only the in-frame ones, dropping some. The sample lists around 150,000 clones, 55% to 70% occurring once. Sequenced: PBMCs. These receptors were collected from a woman aged 55-69 years in good health and CMV-seropositive. CDR3s leave out the opening cysteine and the closing phenylalanine or tryptophan. Each record gives: V gene, J gene, CDR3 protein.

>TRBV29-1|TRBJ2-4
SVRRDREDIQY
>TRBV13|TRBJ2-5
ASSLVLAGPQETQY
>TRBV28|TRBJ2-7
ASSPAYEQY
>TRBV5-4|TRBJ1-2
ASSGCSLDGYT
>TRBV5-1|TRBJ2-2
ASSLDRGDTGELF
>TRBV2|TRBJ2-1
ASRPPGQGSNEQF
>TRBV30|TRBJ1-5
AWSVEQPNQPQH
>TRBV7-3|TRBJ2-6
ASSFLGAGANVLT
>TRBV30|TRBJ1-3
AWGQGFSGNTIY
>TRBV19|TRBJ1-4
ASKSTGAPNEKLF
>TRBV5-1|TRBJ2-6
ASSLGLGVGANVLT
>TRBV7-9|TRBJ2-1
ASSRPGTSGSSYNEQF
>TRBV27|TRBJ2-3
ASSFSSIDTQY
>TRBV5-4|TRBJ1-1
ASSHSKNTEAF
>TRBV28|TRBJ2-4
ASSLRGSGIGNIQY
>TRBV2|TRBJ2-7
ASSEFPGQAGEQY
>TRBV28|TRBJ1-1
ASSLYTEAF
>TRBV19|TRBJ2-7
ASSTGTRTYEQY
>TRBV5-4|TRBJ2-3
ASSLASGSDTQY
>TRBV10-3|TRBJ2-7
ASSFGTSKSYEQY
>TRBV30|TRBJ2-7
AWSLGLAGGTQY
>TRBV10-1|TRBJ1-2
ASRATGLYGYT
>TRBV7-2|TRBJ2-3
ASSLASGFTDTQY
>TRBV29-1|TRBJ1-4
SVEDFRQEGIKLF
>TRBV2|TRBJ2-1
ASRPGLASHSSYNEQF
>TRBV4-1|TRBJ2-1
ASSQSYSAEQF
>TRBV5-1|TRBJ1-5
ASSLDSKQPQH
>TRBV27|TRBJ2-1
ASSPRTSGSNEQF
>TRBV5-1|TRBJ1-1
ASSLDRGNTEAF
>TRBV23-1|TRBJ2-7
ASSRTGGPLPNYEQY
>TRBV29-1|TRBJ2-2
SVDAGELF
>TRBV7-9|TRBJ1-4
ASSQRQGHEKLF
>TRBV18|TRBJ2-2
ASSQTSGRDTGELF
>TRBV6-1|TRBJ2-7
ASSLLRGYEQY
>TRBV29-1|TRBJ2-2
SGTTGANTGELF
>TRBV11-1|TRBJ2-5
ASSSQGGETQY
>TRBV2|TRBJ1-1
ASSARQHLANTEAF
>TRBV5-4|TRBJ2-7
ASHYEQY
>TRBV28|TRBJ2-1
ASSSGTSGRNEQF
>TRBV30|TRBJ1-3
AWSAGRGWSGNTIY
>TRBV5-1|TRBJ2-5
ASSLDGTSETQY
>TRBV7-8|TRBJ1-5
ASSSAQGVNQPQH
>TRBV6-1|TRBJ2-7
ASSEPAGQNYEQY
>TRBV18|TRBJ2-2
ASSPLGLAGTTGELF
>TRBV18|TRBJ2-1
ASSPEGPNEQF
>TRBV28|.
ASSPLTSPEFDEQY
>TRBV7-9|TRBJ2-5
ASSRTPQETQY
>TRBV15|TRBJ2-1
ATSGAGGAYNEQF
>TRBV6-6|TRBJ2-2
ASKTGRQGNTGELF
>TRBV27|TRBJ2-1
ASSLYFSNEQF
>TRBV7-9|TRBJ1-1
ASSLTTNTEAF
>TRBV2|TRBJ2-7
ASRRDRAYEQY
>TRBV19|TRBJ2-1
ASSIAHLRAGDEQF
>TRBV5-8|TRBJ2-7
ASSSRQGNPLGQY
>TRBV11-1|TRBJ1-2
ASSNTQGNYGYT